The clone carrying this T cell receptor beta chain was observed a few times. The target antigen is unknown. The data belong to a study of cytomegalovirus exposure and HLA in healthy donors. Trimming took off 0 bases at V and 5 bases at J, with 20 bases between the two ends. This CDR3 spans 18 amino acids. Germline CDR1 reads LGHNA; CDR2 reads YNFKEQ. Study-level results: Another analysis was done later, and it associated around 17,000 TCR beta sequences with HLA alleles at 0.05 false discovery rate. The authors confirmed in vitro that three CMV-associated chains were specific for CMV antigens. Presence/absence analyses assumed roughly uniform sequencing depth across donors, which may not hold. Fewer N-insertions (relative to the approximately 670-donor mean) were reportedly seen in an Asian-associated ancestry cluster in a later analysis.

Amplification used 60 Vbeta primers and 13 Jbeta primers. Method: immunoSEQ multiplex PCR; TCRdb's copy keeps in-frame clones and lacks some. This sample has around 100,000 clones, with 65% to 80% found just once. This sequence joins TRBV4-2 and TRBJ1-5, with TRBD1 as a possible D gene (6 bases). This clonotype was sampled from a woman between 18 and 30 years old in good health and CMV-seropositive. Input material: PBMCs. CDR3 amino acids: CASSQDWQGRGYDQPQHF. As DNA, the CDR3 is TGTGCCAGCAGCCAAGACTGGCAGGGGCGGGGGTACGATCAGCCCCAGCATTTT.